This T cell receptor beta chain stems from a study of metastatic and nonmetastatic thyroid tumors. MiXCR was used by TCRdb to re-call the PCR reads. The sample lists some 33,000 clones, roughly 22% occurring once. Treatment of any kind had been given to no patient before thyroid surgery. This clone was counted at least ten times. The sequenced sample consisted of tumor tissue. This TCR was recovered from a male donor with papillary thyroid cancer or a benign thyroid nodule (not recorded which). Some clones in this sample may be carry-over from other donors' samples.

In DNA form, the CDR3 reads TGTGCCAGCAGCCCCGTAGCAGTTGGGGGGGAGCTGTTTTTT. This codes for CASSPVAVGGELFF. The chain is built from TRBV5-5 and TRBJ2-2; no reliable D call. Trimming cost V 4 bases and J 8 bases, with 15 bases left between them. The CDR3 covers 14 residues. The germline CDR1 and CDR2 sequences are SGHKS and YYEKEE (reference sequence).